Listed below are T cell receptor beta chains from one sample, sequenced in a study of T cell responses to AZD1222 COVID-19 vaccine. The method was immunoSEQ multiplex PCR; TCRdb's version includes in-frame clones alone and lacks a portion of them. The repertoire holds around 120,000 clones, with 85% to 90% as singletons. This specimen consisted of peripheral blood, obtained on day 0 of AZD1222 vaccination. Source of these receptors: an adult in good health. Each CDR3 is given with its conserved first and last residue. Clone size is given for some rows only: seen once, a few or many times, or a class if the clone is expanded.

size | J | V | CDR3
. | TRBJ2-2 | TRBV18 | CASSPVTGGTGELFF
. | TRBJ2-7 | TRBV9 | CASSVDLAGGPGEQYF
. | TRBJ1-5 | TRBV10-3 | CAISVGQGANQPQHF
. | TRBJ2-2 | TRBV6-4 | CASSDSILGQIGPGELFF
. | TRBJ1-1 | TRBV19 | CASSSQGVGAEAFF
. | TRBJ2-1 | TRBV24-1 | CATSDLGGGPYNEQFF
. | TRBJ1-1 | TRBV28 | CASSIPFGVTLNAEAFF
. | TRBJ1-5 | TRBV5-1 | CASSWARPGQGATSWQPQHF
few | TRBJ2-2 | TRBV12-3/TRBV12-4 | CASRLPRTGELFF
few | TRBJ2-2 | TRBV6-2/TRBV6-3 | CASSYSPSGGTGELFF
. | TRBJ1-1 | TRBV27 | CASSRPGLNTEAFF
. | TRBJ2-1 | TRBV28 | CASSLPRAGGGTEQFF
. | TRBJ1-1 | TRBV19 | CASSPPGRGRATEAFF
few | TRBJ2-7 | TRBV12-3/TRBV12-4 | CASSYNVYEQYF
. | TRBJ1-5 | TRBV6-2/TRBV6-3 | CASSFGGPQHF
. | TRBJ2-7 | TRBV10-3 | CAISEPGQGFHEQYF
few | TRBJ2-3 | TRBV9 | CASSVGGASDTQYF
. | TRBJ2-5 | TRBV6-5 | CASSYSRDSLETQYF
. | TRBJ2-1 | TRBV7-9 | CASSVRRGGSRVNEQFF
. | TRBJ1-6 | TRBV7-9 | CASSLVDYNSPLHF
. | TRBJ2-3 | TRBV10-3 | CAISPSGNTDTQYF
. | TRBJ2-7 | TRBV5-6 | CASSSGQGAVYEQYF
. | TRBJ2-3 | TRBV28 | CASSLTAVGTSGRATDTQYF
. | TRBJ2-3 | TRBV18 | CASSPPMYADTQYF
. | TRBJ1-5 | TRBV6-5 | CASRTTGVSNQPQHF
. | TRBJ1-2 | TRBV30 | CAWTLDAGGHYGYTF
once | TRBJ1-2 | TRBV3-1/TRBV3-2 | CASSQEGGLSSYGYTF
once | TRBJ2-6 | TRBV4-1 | CASSQGGTSGANVLTF
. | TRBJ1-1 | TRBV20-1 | CSASGAGSFSNTEAFF
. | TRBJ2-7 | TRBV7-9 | CASSFRDSYEQYF
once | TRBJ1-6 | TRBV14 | CASSQGIGAGQYNSPLHF
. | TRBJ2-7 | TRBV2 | CASSPQLDPKIGEQYF
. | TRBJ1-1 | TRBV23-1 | CASSRQGPGATEAFF
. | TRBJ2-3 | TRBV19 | CASRPLGTVGTDTQYF
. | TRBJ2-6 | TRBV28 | CASRSTGGGPGANVLTF
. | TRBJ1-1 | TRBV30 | CAWTGQGNTEAFF
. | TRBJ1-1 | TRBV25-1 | CASRGLPGAFF
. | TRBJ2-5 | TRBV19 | CASSTQQGFQETQYF
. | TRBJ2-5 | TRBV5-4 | CATELGQGQETQYF
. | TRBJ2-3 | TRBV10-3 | CAISDSTYRGGTDTQYF
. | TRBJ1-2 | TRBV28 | CASRSHGDGYTF
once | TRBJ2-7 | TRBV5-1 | CASSLGYEQYF
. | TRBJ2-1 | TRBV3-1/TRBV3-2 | CASSQGLAGRVYNEQFF